These 13 T cell receptor beta chains originate from one sample sequenced in a study of shared clonotypes between healthy human individuals. Assay: immunoSEQ multiplex PCR; the TCRdb copy retains only in-frame clones and omits some. In the table there are around 300,000 clones, about nine tenths of which are singletons. Sequenced material: memory CD8+ T cells sorted from blood. Described subset: CD45RO+ cells pooled with CCR7-negative TemRA cells. The receptors come from a man aged 18-30 years in good health.

The rearrangement joins TRBV2 to TRBJ1-1; D is unclear. Trimming shortened V by 8 bases and J by 2 bases, and 12 bases separated the two germline ends. This CDR3 spans 13 amino acids. Germline V lookup: CDR1 SNHLY, CDR2 FYNNEI. This chain's CDR3 is CASHLEINTEAFF. The DNA of the CDR3 is TGTGCCAGCCATCTCGAGATTAACACTGAAGCTTTCTTT.

This chain's CDR3 is CASSQDRRPNNYGYTF. CDR3 nucleotides: TGCGCCAGCAGCCAAGATCGGAGGCCAAATAACTATGGCTACACCTTC. The J gene is TRBJ1-2, the V gene TRBV4-1; D is unclear. Germline-derived CDR1 and CDR2 are MGHRA and YSYEKL. CDR3 length: 16 residues. V lost 0 bases and J 1 base, leaving 12 bases between the germline ends.

V and J are TRBV7-9 and TRBJ2-7; D gene uncertain. This CDR3 contains 16 residues. Germline V gene sequence: CDR1 SEHNR, CDR2 FQNEAQ (reference sequence). Trimming took off 1 base at V and 0 bases at J, with 13 bases between the two ends. The chain's CDR3 is CASSLVVAGSSYEQYF. The CDR3 nucleotides read TGTGCCAGCAGCTTAGTTGTAGCAGGTAGCTCCTACGAGCAGTACTTC.

This clone was found a few times. The genes are TRBV7-9 and TRBJ1-6; tentative D call: TRBD1 (5 bases). The CDR3 has 16 residues. Germline CDR1 is SEHNR and CDR2 is FQNEAQ (reference sequence). Trimming pared 5 bases from V and 5 bases from J, leaving 16 bases between. CDR3 loop: CASSRAAGLDNSPLHF. The DNA for the CDR3 is TGTGCCAGCAGCCGGGCTGCAGGGCTAGATAATTCACCCCTCCACTTT. The full variable domain, with the rest looked up from reference TRBV7-9 and TRBJ1-6, is DTGVSQNPRHKITKRGQNVTFRCDPISEHNRLYWYRQTLGQGPEFLTYFQNEAQLEKSRLLSDRFSAERPKGSFSTLEIQRTEQGDSAMYLCASSRAAGLDNSPLHFGNGTRLTVT.

The chain uses TRBV4-1 and TRBJ2-2; D is unresolved. Germline CDR1 reads MGHRA; CDR2 reads YSYEKL. The CDR3 has 14 amino acids. V was clipped by 0 bases and J by 5 bases, with 7 bases between them. For the CDR3, the DNA is TGCGCCAGCAGCCAAGATACAGAGACCGGGGAGCTGTTTTTT. Protein sequence: CASSQDTETGELFF.

The chain carries TRBV14 and TRBJ2-5, with D possibly matching TRBD1 (6 bases). V was pared by 4 bases and J by 4 bases, with 13 bases between. There are 14 residues in the CDR3. The germline V gene has CDR1 SGHDN and CDR2 FVKESK. The CDR3 DNA follows: TGTGCCAGCAGCCTATGGGGGCCCCGAGAGACCCAGTACTTC. Encoded protein: CASSLWGPRETQYF.

The J gene is TRBJ2-5, the V gene TRBV5-1, with TRBD1 identical over 7 bases. Germline CDR1 is SGHRS and CDR2 is YFSETQ. This CDR3 has 14 residues. The V and J ends lost 1 base and 5 bases, in that order; junction bases with no gene match: 5. The CDR3 protein is CASSLYSTGETQYF. The CDR3 DNA is TGCGCCAGCAGCTTGTACTCGACAGGGGAGACCCAGTACTTC. Full variable domain (rest looked up from reference TRBV5-1 and TRBJ2-5): KAGVTQTPRYLIKTRGQQVTLSCSPISGHRSVSWYQQTPGQGLQFLFEYFSETQRNKGNFPGRFSGRQFSNSRSEMNVSTLELGDSALYLCASSLYSTGETQYFGPGTRLLVL.

The J gene is TRBJ2-5, the V gene TRBV7-2; possible D gene TRBD2, 6 bases. The germline gives CDR1 SGHTA, CDR2 FQGNSA. The CDR3 length is 13 residues. With 4 bases removed from V and 4 bases from J, the gap between germline ends came to 10 bases. The CDR3 region is CASSSYGGETQYF. Written as DNA, the CDR3 is TGTGCCAGCAGCTCGTACGGGGGAGAGACCCAGTACTTC.

The chain combines TRBV2 with TRBJ2-3; D is unclear. Germline CDR1 and CDR2: SNHLY and FYNNEI. V was clipped by 8 bases and J by 3 bases, with 18 bases between them. The CDR3 is 15 residues long. The CDR3 loop is CASVRLPDLTDTQYF. Written as DNA, the CDR3 is TGTGCCAGCGTCCGCCTCCCTGATCTAACAGATACGCAGTATTTT. The variable domain in full, completed from reference TRBV2 and TRBJ2-3, reads EPEVTQTPSHQVTQMGQEVILRCVPISNHLYFYWYRQILGQKVEFLVSFYNNEISEKSEIFDDQFSVERPDGSNFTLKIRSTKLEDSAMYFCASVRLPDLTDTQYFGPGTRLTVL.

The chain links TRBV9 to TRBJ2-1; D call uncertain. Trimming left V 0 bases short and J 2 bases short, with 12 bases between. This CDR3 comprises 16 residues. Germline loops: CDR1 SGDLS, CDR2 YYNGEE. CDR3 in amino acids: CASSVALSPAYNEQFF. DNA of the CDR3: TGTGCCAGCAGCGTAGCTTTGTCTCCCGCCTACAATGAGCAGTTCTTC.

This chain uses TRBV9 with TRBJ2-7; D gene uncertain. The CDR3 contains 15 residues. Germline assignment: CDR1 SGDLS and CDR2 YYNGEE. Trimming took off 0 bases at V and 0 bases at J, with 10 bases between the two ends. Here the CDR3 DNA reads TGTGCCAGCAGCGTAGCTGCGGCAACCTCCTACGAGCAGTACTTC. Its translation: CASSVAAATSYEQYF. Based on the CDR3 plus reference TRBV9 and TRBJ2-7, the full variable domain is DSGVTQTPKHLITATGQRVTLRCSPRSGDLSVYWYQQSLDQGLQFLIQYYNGEERAKGNILERFSAQQFPDLHSELNLSSLELGDSALYFCASSVAAATSYEQYFGPGTRLTVT.

This clone has just one count. V is TRBV9 and J is TRBJ2-4, with D unclear. Per germline, CDR1 SGDLS and CDR2 YYNGEE. V was trimmed by 3 bases and J by 1 base, leaving 14 bases between them. The CDR3 loop spans 16 amino acids. The CDR3 sequence is CASSGYSSLAKNIQYF. The CDR3 DNA reads as TGTGCCAGCAGCGGCTACAGTAGTCTGGCCAAAAACATTCAGTACTTC.

The V gene is TRBV28, the J gene TRBJ1-1; D uncertain. Germline CDR1 is MDHEN and CDR2 is SYDVKM. The CDR3 consists of 14 residues. V shed 9 bases and J shed 3 bases, with 17 bases lying between them. CDR3 sequence (DNA): TGTGCCAGTTCCCCTTACGGCCCGGACACTGAAGCTTTCTTT. Encoded protein: CASSPYGPDTEAFF.